This T cell receptor beta chain is from a study of T cell responses to AZD1222 COVID-19 vaccine. Whole-study results and caveats: Across the whole spike, CD4 TCRs peaked at regions 160-218 and 743-854.

A note on this clone: The antigen remains unidentified.

CDR1 and CDR2 from the germline V gene are DFQATT and SNEGSKA (reference sequence). CDR3 size: 13 residues. Trimming took 3 bases from V and 10 from J, leaving 16 bases between them. Produced via immunoSEQ multiplex PCR; TCRdb's table is partial and in-frame only. This repertoire shows approximately 160,000 clones, 75% to 90% found once; its top ten account for 2.5% to 3%. The source of this sequence is an adult in good health. The sequenced sample was peripheral blood, obtained on day 0 of AZD1222 vaccination. The rearrangement links TRBV20-1 to TRBJ2-1; the D gene is possibly TRBD2 (6 bases). CDR3 sequence (DNA): TGCAGTGCTAGTTTCGGGAGAGTATGGGAGCAGTTCTTC. Its translation is CSASFGRVWEQFF.